The TCR beta chain under discussion was sequenced for a study of blood T cell repertoires in COVID-19. In the study overall: Acute-phase and convalescent COVID-19 samples originated in the United States, Italy and Spain. PBMCs, B-cell-depleted T cells, or T cells were the source of the cDNA or gDNA that made up the material.

Per the authors' pipeline: Using reference gene primer amplification, nucleated cell counts were estimated. Profiling relied on immunoSEQ multiplex PCR, and the TCRdb table lists in-frame clones only, not all of them. V, J and clone size reflect that table, while D and trimming were determined from the DNA. Among some 95,000 clones listed, 70% to 90% were seen once. Trimming removed 6 bases from V and 4 bases from J, with 7 bases in between. The CDR3 totals 12 residues. CDR1 is MRHNA and CDR2 is SNTAGT in the germline V gene. This clonotype was obtained from a man older than 75 with active or convalescent COVID-19. What was sequenced was peripheral blood. The chain employs TRBV6-4 and TRBJ2-4; D possibly corresponds to TRBD2 (6 bases). This CDR3 reads CASRAGKNIQYF. CDR3 sequence (DNA): TGTGCCAGCAGGGCGGGAAAAAACATTCAGTACTTC.